This record covers a single T cell receptor beta chain. Its recognized antigen is unknown. Per-nucleotide qualities are absent, and no much larger clonotype sits a single base away. These data come from a study of shared clonotypes between healthy human individuals (TCRdb year 2020). With regard to the full study: The cohort included a few men and a couple of women between 18 and 49 years of age. Per donor, three plates each were used for CD4 naive and CD4 memory, two for CD8 naive, and one for CD8 memory. To estimate repertoire size and how much clonotypes are shared between individuals, the study performed deep sequencing of blood TCR repertoires from a few healthy adults. Libraries were prepared and TCR repertoires were sequenced by different laboratories using diverse techniques, in order to increase sequencing depth and limit assay-specific biases. Leukapheresis yielded between about 0.9 and 8.9 billion PBMCs per donor.

Overall study results and their limits: About 5% of naive CD4, 3.5% of naive CD8, 2.3% of memory CD4, and over 0.35% of memory CD8 clonotypes were shared across four donors. Even with the large sequencing depth, rarefaction of the sorted-subset datasets indicated that sequencing was incomplete. Compared with non-shared clonotypes, the clonotypes found in all four sorted-subset donors had higher generation probabilities. Pairwise subsampling led to the expectation that sequencing depth would affect the degree of clonotype sharing among donors. Naive subsets generally had larger estimated clonotype richness than memory subsets did. Sampling was restricted to blood, and TCR repertoires in tissue are likely to differ from TCR repertoires in blood. Because the study included a small number of donors, the genetic and exposure-history diversity represented was limited.

Healthy HIV-negative adults with no recently reported acute infections or vaccinations were included as donors. Every donor was a Caucasian adult residing in Nashville, Tennessee, USA. CD8 memory samples consisted of magnetically selected CD45RO+ cells combined with CCR7-negative CD45RA+ effector memory (TemRA) cells. Blood was collected by leukapheresis, and PBMCs were isolated by Ficoll-Histopaque density gradient centrifugation and then cryopreserved in liquid nitrogen vapor phase. Purity and quantity of every magnetically sorted T cell population were checked by analytical flow cytometry. Genomic DNA was isolated from each sorted fraction and quantified by UV absorbance on a Nanodrop 2000c. Reading from cysteine to phenylalanine, the CDR3 counts 13 amino acids. Left in the record is the CDR3 DNA by itself, 39 bases read in frame from the first base. Compared with germline, V lacks 8 bases and J lacks 6 bases; bases without a gene match: 9. Taken from the germline V gene (reference sequence), the CDR1 and CDR2 loops are GTSNPN and SVGIG.

Using the deep immunoSEQ assay, multiplex PCR amplified TCR CDR3 regions from genomic DNA. Extracted genomic DNA from each cell subset was distributed evenly across all wells of several immunoSEQ 96-well plates, and each plate was treated as a replicate. For sorted subsets, 200 to 250 ng of genomic DNA, equivalent to 25,000 to 35,000 T cell genomes, went into each replicate PCR. Purified libraries were quantified with a Qubit 3.0 fluorometer, sized on a Bioanalyzer 2100, and re-quantified with the KAPA Library Quantification kit. Every immunoSEQ 96-well plate was sequenced on a separate single-read 150-cycle Illumina NextSeq 550 flow cell. In the original analysis: The immunoSEQ output contained only junctional sequences without quality scores, so filtering could not match that applied to full-length reads. Sequences were annotated with PyIR, a Python wrapper for IgBLAST v1.9, using IMGT germline references to assign V/J genes and CDR3. Reads were filtered out if the reads had weak V/J assignments (E-value above 1e-6), no CDR3, stop codons, out-of-frame junctions, or ambiguous translated residues. A V3J clonotype was defined by an identical inferred V gene, J gene, and CDR3 amino acid sequence. To compute the percentage overlap between repertoires, the number of shared unique clonotypes was divided by the size of the smaller repertoire. Repertoire richness was assessed with RTK rarefaction, the Chao1 estimator, and Recon v2.1 estimates of unobserved clonotypes. OLGA was used to compute generation probabilities for all TCRbeta clonotypes that the gDNA method yielded from four donors. Held by TCRdb, this immuneACCESS table contains in-frame sequences only and omits some clones. Under half of the omission traces to an unresolved V gene where checked; the cause of the rest is unknown. The V and J calls and clone size were taken over from that table, and D and trimming were inferred from the DNA. This sample gives hundreds of thousands of clones in total; over 75% of them show up just once. The ten most abundant clones make up about a sixth of the sample.

Specimen: memory CD8+ T cells sorted from blood. Read against the paper, the sample's cell subset or site label means: CD45RO+ cells pooled with CCR7-negative TemRA cells. The clonotype comes from a man younger than 35 in good health. Recombination joined TRBV30 with TRBJ2-1, with 8 middle bases fitting TRBD2. The DNA sequence is as follows: TGTGCCCTGACACTAGCGGACCGCAATGAGCAGTTCTTC. Its translation reads: CALTLADRNEQFF.